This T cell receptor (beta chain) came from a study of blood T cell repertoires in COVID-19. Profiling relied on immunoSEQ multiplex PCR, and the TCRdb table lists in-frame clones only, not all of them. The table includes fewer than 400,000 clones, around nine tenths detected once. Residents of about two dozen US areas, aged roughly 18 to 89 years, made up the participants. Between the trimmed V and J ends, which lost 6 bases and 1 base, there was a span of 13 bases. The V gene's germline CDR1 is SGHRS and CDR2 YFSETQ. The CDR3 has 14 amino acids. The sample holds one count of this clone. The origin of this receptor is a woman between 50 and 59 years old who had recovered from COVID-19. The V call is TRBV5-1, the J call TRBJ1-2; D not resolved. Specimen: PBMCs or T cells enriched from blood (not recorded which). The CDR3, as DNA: TGCGCCAGCACCCCCGCAACTGGTAACTATGGCTACACCTTC. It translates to CASTPATGNYGYTF.